A selection of T cell receptor beta chains follows, all from one sample in a study of control samples from healthy donors and cancer patients. This table comes from immunoSEQ multiplex PCR, and its TCRdb copy is limited to in-frame clones, with some not included. The sample lists about 150,000 clones, 88% occurring once. Material: blood. The receptors stem from a man aged 18 to 30 in good health. CDR3s include the opening cysteine and the closing phenylalanine or tryptophan. The D gene is left open where the match is weak. Only part of the rows carry a size: once, few, many, or a class if the clone is expanded.

>TRBJ2-2|-|TRBV19|-
CASKGAAANTGELFF
TGTGCCAGTAAGGGCGCGGCGGCGAACACCGGGGAGCTGTTTTTT
>TRBJ1-5|-|TRBV18|-
CASSPGHNNQPQHF
TGTGCCAGCTCACCAGGGCATAACAATCAGCCCCAGCATTTT
>TRBJ1-5|TRBD1|TRBV19|-
CASSAATRRDSPVPQHF
TGTGCCAGTAGCGCCGCTACGAGGAGGGACAGCCCGGTCCCCCAGCATTTT
>TRBJ2-7|-|TRBV5-5|-
CASSFVGQLTYEQYF
TGTGCCAGCAGCTTTGTCGGACAGCTTACCTACGAGCAGTACTTC
>TRBJ2-2|-|TRBV6-5|-
CASSYSGGYTGELFF
TGTGCCAGCAGTTACAGTGGGGGGTACACCGGGGAGCTGTTTTTT
>TRBJ2-7|TRBD2|TRBV6-2/TRBV6-3|-
CASSYSRRTSGGILYF
TGTGCCAGCAGTTACTCCCGGCGGACTAGCGGGGGGATTTTGTACTTC
>TRBJ2-2|TRBD1|TRBV19|-
CASSPRDRATGELFF
TGTGCCAGTAGTCCGAGGGACAGGGCCACCGGGGAGCTGTTTTTT
>TRBJ2-1|-|TRBV7-2|-
CASSLATARGNEQFF
TGTGCCAGCAGCTTAGCCACAGCGAGGGGCAATGAGCAGTTCTTC
>TRBJ2-1|TRBD2|TRBV4-3|-
CASSQDYGTTYSYNEQFF
TGCGCCAGCAGCCAAGATTATGGGACTACCTACTCCTACAATGAGCAGTTCTTC
>TRBJ1-1|-|TRBV25-1|once
CASSREPETPEAFF
TGTGCCAGCAGCCGGGAGCCGGAAACCCCTGAAGCTTTCTTT
>TRBJ2-1|-|TRBV11-2|-
CASTHWDTVWYNEQFF
TGTGCCAGCACCCATTGGGACACTGTTTGGTACAATGAGCAGTTCTTC
>TRBJ2-7|TRBD1|TRBV11-2|-
CASSMGQGAYEQYF
TGTGCCAGCAGCATGGGACAGGGGGCCTACGAGCAGTACTTC
>TRBJ1-2|-|TRBV28|-
CASSFIPPSRVNYGYTF
TGTGCCAGCAGTTTCATCCCTCCCTCCAGGGTGAACTATGGCTACACCTTC
>TRBJ2-7|-|TRBV6-5|-
CASIAGAPYEQYF
TGTGCCAGCATAGCAGGGGCGCCCTACGAGCAGTACTTC
>TRBJ2-2|TRBD1|TRBV9|-
CASTETGRNTGELFF
TGTGCCAGCACCGAGACAGGGAGAAACACCGGGGAGCTGTTTTTT
>TRBJ2-6|-|TRBV3-1/TRBV3-2|few
CASSQGNPSGANVLTF
TGTGCCAGCAGCCAAGGAAACCCGTCGGGGGCCAACGTCCTGACTTTC
>TRBJ2-1|-|TRBV9|-
CASSVVPAGQYNEQFF
TGTGCCAGCAGCGTAGTCCCCGCGGGACAGTACAATGAGCAGTTCTTC
>TRBJ2-1|-|TRBV3-1/TRBV3-2|-
CASSPTNRVRSYNEQFF
TGTGCCAGCAGCCCAACTAACCGGGTACGCTCCTACAATGAGCAGTTCTTC
>TRBJ2-1|TRBD1|TRBV28|-
CASSSTPGQGYNEQFF
TGTGCCAGCAGTTCAACTCCGGGACAGGGTTATAATGAGCAGTTCTTC
>TRBJ1-6|TRBD1|TRBV7-2|-
CASSEGDSYNSPLHF
TGTGCCAGCAGCGAAGGGGACAGTTATAATTCACCCCTCCACTTT
>TRBJ1-5|-|TRBV4-2|-
CASSPRVGFQPQHF
TGTGCCAGCAGCCCAAGGGTGGGGTTTCAGCCCCAGCATTTT
>TRBJ2-1|-|TRBV7-9|-
CASSFLKRYEQFF
TGTGCCAGCAGCTTCTTAAAGAGGTATGAGCAGTTCTTC
>TRBJ2-7|TRBD1|TRBV4-1|-
CASSYKWDRRIEQYF
TGCGCCAGCAGCTACAAGTGGGACAGGCGAATCGAGCAGTACTTC
>TRBJ2-1|-|TRBV3-1/TRBV3-2|-
CASSQRGSYNEQFF
TGTGCCAGCAGCCAAAGGGGTTCTTACAATGAGCAGTTCTTC
>TRBJ2-1|-|TRBV28|-
CASSFVGNEQFF
TGTGCCAGCAGTTTTGTGGGTAATGAGCAGTTCTTC
>TRBJ2-7|-|TRBV7-2|-
CASSTGPLGSSYEQYF
TGTGCCAGCAGCACCGGGCCCCTTGGTAGCTCCTACGAGCAGTACTTC
>TRBJ1-2|-|TRBV19|once
CASSIDSGAYGYTF
TGTGCCAGTAGTATAGATTCGGGGGCCTATGGCTACACCTTC
>TRBJ1-2|-|TRBV9|-
CASSVTGNYGYTF
TGTGCCAGCAGCGTAACAGGGAACTATGGCTACACCTTC
>TRBJ2-2|-|TRBV18|-
CASSPAGNFAGELFF
TGTGCCAGCTCACCCGCAGGGAACTTCGCCGGGGAGCTGTTTTTT
>TRBJ1-6|-|TRBV2|-
CASSESGSPLHF
TGTGCCAGCAGTGAAAGTGGTTCACCCCTCCACTTT
>TRBJ2-7|TRBD2|TRBV6-2/TRBV6-3|-
CASSYSSGTSGGPSYEQYF
TGTGCCAGCAGTTACTCCTCCGGGACTAGCGGGGGACCCTCCTACGAGCAGTACTTC
>TRBJ1-2|TRBD1|TRBV30|-
CAWRYRGQGYGYTF
TGTGCCTGGAGGTACAGGGGGCAGGGCTATGGCTACACCTTC
>TRBJ2-5|-|TRBV28|-
CASSLGETQYF
TGTGCCAGCAGCCTTGGGGAGACCCAGTACTTC
>TRBJ2-5|-|TRBV5-5|few
CASSWTQETQYF
TGTGCCAGCAGCTGGACACAAGAGACCCAGTACTTC
>TRBJ2-7|-|TRBV9|-
CASSPSTGASYEQYF
TGTGCCAGCAGCCCCTCAACAGGTGCCTCCTACGAGCAGTACTTC
>TRBJ2-1|TRBD2|TRBV7-6|-
CASSYVAGGPSEQFF
TGTGCCAGCAGCTACGTAGCGGGGGGGCCGAGTGAGCAGTTCTTC